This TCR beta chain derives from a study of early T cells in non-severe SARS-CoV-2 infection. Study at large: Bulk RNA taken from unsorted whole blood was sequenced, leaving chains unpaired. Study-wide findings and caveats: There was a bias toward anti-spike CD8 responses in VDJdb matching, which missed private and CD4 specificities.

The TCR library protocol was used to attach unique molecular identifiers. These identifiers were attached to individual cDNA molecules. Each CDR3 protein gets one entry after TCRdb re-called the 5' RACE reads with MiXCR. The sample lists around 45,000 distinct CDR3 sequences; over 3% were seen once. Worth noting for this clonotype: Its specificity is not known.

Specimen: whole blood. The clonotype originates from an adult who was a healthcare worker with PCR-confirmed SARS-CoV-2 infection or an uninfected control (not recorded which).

CDR3 coding DNA: TGTGCCAGCAGTTATCCGTTGGGGGACGGCACTGAAGCTTTCTTT. Translating gives CASSYPLGDGTEAFF. The chain uses TRBV7-9 and TRBJ1-1; a possible D gene is TRBD1 (5 bases). This CDR3 is 15 amino acids long. V lost 6 bases, J lost 4 bases, and 18 bases lay in between. Germline CDR1 SEHNR, CDR2 FQNEAQ (reference sequence).